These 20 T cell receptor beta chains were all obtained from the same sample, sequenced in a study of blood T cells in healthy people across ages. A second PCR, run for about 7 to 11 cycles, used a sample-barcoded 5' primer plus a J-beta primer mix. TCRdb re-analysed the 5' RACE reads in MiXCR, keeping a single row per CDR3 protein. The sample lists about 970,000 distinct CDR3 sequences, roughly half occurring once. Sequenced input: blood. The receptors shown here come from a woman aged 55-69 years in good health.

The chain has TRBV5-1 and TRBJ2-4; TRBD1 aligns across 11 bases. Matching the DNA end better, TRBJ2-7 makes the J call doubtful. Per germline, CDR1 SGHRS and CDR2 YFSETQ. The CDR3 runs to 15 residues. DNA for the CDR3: TGCGCCAGCAGCCCAGACGGGACAGGGGGCTACGAGCAGTACTTC. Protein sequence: CASSPDGTGGYEQYF.

Written as DNA, the CDR3 is TGTGCCAGCAGTGACCCAGCGGGAACAGAGACCCAGTACTTC. Its protein product is CASSDPAGTETQYF. This rearrangement joins TRBV2 to TRBJ2-5; 7 bases are a match to TRBD2. V was pared by 3 bases and J by 4 bases, with 5 bases of the junction left unmatched. This CDR3 is 14 amino acids long. Looked up from germline, CDR1 is SNHLY and CDR2 is FYNNEI.

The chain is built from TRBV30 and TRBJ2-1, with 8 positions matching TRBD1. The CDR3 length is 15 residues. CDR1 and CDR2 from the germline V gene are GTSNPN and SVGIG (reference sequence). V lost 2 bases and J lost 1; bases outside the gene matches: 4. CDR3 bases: TGTGCCTGGAGTCGCCGGACAGGGTCCTACAATGAGCAGTTCTTC. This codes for CAWSRRTGSYNEQFF.

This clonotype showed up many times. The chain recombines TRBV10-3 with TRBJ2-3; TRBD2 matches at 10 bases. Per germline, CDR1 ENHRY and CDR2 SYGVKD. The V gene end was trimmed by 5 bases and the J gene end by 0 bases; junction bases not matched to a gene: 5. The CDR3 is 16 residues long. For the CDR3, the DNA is TGTGCCATCAGTCGGACTAGCGGAGTTAGCACAGATACGCAGTATTTT. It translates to CAISRTSGVSTDTQYF.

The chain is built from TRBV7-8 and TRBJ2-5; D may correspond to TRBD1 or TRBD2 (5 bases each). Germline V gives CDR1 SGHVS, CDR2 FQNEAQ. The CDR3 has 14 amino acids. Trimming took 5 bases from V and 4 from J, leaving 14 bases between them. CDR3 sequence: CASSQGPTRETQYF. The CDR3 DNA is TGTGCCAGCAGCCAGGGACCCACTCGAGAGACCCAGTACTTC.

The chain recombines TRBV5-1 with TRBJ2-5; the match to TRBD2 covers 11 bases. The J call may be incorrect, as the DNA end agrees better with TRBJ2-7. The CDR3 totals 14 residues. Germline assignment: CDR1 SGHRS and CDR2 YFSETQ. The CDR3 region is CASKGTSGLYEQYF. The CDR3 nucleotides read TGCGCCAGCAAGGGGACTAGCGGCCTCTACGAGCAGTACTTC.

Written as DNA, the CDR3 is TGTGCCAGCAGCGTTGCGACTAAACCCTACGAGCAGTACTTC. The encoded protein is CASSVATKPYEQYF. This chain joins TRBV9 and TRBJ2-7, with D maybe TRBD2 (5 bases). Germline V gene lookup returns CDR1 SGDLS and CDR2 YYNGEE. The V end lost 2 bases, the J end lost 2 bases, and 11 bases lay between the germline ends. The CDR3 loop spans 14 amino acids.

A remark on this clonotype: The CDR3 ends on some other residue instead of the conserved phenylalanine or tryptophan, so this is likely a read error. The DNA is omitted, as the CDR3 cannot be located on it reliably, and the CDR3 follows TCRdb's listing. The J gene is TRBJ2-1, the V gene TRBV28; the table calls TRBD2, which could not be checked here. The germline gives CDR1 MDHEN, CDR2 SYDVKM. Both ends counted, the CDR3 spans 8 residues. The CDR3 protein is CASRLGVG.

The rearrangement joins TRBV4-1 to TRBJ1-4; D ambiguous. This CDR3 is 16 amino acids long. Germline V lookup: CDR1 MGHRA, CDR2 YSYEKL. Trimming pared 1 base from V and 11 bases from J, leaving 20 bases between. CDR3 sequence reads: CASSQVGTRDRGKLFF. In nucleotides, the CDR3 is TGCGCCAGCAGCCAAGTGGGTACGAGGGATCGCGGGAAACTGTTTTTT.

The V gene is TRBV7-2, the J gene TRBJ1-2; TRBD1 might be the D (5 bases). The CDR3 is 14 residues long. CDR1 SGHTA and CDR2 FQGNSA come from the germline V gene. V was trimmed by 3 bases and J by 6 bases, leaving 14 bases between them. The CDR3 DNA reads TGTGCCAGCAGCTTCCAAGGCGGGGGTGATGGCTACACCTTC. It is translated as CASSFQGGGDGYTF.

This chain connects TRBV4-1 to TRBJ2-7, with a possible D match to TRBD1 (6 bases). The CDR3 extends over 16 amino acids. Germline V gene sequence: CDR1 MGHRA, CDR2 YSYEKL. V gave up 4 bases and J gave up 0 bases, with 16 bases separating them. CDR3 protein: CASSPDRSLPSYEQYF. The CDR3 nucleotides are TGCGCCAGCAGCCCTGACAGGTCTTTACCCTCCTACGAGCAGTACTTC.

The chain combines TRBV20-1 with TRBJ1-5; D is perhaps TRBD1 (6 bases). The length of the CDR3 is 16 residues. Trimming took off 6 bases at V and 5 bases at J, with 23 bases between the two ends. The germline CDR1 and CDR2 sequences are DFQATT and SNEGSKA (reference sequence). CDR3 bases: TGCAGTGCCTACGTAGCGGCAAGGGGGAATCATCAGCCCCAGCATTTT. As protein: CSAYVAARGNHQPQHF.

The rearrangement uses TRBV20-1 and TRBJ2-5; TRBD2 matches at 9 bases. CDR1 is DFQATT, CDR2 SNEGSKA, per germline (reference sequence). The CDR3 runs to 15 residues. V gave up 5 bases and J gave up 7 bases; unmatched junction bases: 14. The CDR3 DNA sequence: TGCAGTGCTCCGCGGTCGGCGGGAGGGTTCGGGACCCAGTACTTC. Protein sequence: CSAPRSAGGFGTQYF.

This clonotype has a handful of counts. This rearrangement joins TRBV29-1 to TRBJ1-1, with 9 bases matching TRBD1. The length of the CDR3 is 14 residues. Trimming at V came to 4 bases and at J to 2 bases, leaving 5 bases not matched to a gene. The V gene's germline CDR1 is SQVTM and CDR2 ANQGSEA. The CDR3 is CSVARDRANTEAFF. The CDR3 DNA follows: TGCAGCGTTGCCCGGGACAGGGCTAACACTGAAGCTTTCTTT.

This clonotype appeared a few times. The CDR3 spells CASSPNPGTEVQRFFAGANVLTF. CDR3 in DNA: TGTGCCAGCAGTCCGAATCCCGGGACAGAGGTTCAGAGGTTTTTCGCTGGGGCCAACGTCCTGACTTTC. The rearrangement uses TRBV12-3 or TRBV12-4 and TRBJ2-6, with 7 positions matching TRBD1. CDR3 size: 23 residues. With V trimmed by 5 bases and J by 2 bases, 27 bases remained unmatched.

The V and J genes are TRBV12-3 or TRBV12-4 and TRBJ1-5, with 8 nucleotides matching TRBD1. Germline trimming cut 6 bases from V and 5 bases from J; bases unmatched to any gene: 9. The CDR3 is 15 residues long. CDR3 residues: CASSKGQAFYQPQHF. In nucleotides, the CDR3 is TGTGCCAGCAGCAAGGGACAGGCGTTCTATCAGCCCCAGCATTTT.

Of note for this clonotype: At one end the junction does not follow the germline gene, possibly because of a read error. The CDR3 coding sequence is TGTGCCAGCAGTGGACTAGCGGGCAGTCGTTCCTACAATAAGCAGTTCTTC. Translation: CASSGLAGSRSYNKQFF. The chain recombines TRBV27 with TRBJ2-1; TRBD2 aligns across 11 bases. CDR1 is MNHEY, CDR2 SMNVEV, per germline (reference sequence). This CDR3 region has 17 residues.

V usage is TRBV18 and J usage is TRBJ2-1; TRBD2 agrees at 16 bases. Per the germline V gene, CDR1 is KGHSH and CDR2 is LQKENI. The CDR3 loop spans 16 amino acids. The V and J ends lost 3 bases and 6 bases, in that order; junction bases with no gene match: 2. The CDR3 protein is CASSPGLAGGSNEQFF. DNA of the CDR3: TGTGCCAGCTCACCGGGACTAGCGGGAGGGAGCAATGAGCAGTTCTTC.

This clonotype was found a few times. In nucleotides, the CDR3 is TGTGCCAGCAGCCTAATTGGTGAGGGCTACACCTTC. Protein product: CASSLIGEGYTF. The genes are TRBV7-9 and TRBJ1-2; D is unresolved. Germline-derived CDR1 and CDR2 are SEHNR and FQNEAQ (reference sequence). V lost 5 bases to trimming and J lost 8 bases, with 12 bases between them. The CDR3 has 12 residues.

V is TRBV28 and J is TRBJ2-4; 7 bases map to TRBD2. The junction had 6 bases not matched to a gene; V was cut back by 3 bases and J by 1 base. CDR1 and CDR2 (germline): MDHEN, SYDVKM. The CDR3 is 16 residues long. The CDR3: CASSFGLADAKNIQYF. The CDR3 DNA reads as TGTGCCAGCAGTTTCGGGCTAGCGGACGCCAAAAACATTCAGTACTTC.